The 13 T cell receptor beta chains below all came from one sample that was sequenced in a study of blood T cell repertoires in COVID-19. TCRdb's copy holds only in-frame clones and misses some; the assay was immunoSEQ multiplex PCR. The sample holds 250,000 to 350,000 clones, under 95% seen once. Sequencing used PBMCs or T cells enriched from blood (not recorded which). The receptors were sampled from a woman in her twenties or thirties who had recovered from COVID-19.

V is TRBV29-1 and J is TRBJ2-1, with D possibly TRBD2 on 6 matching bases. Between the trimmed V and J ends, which lost 6 bases and 0 bases, there was a span of 12 bases. Per the germline V gene, CDR1 is SQVTM and CDR2 is ANQGSEA. The length of the CDR3 is 14 residues. CDR3 in DNA: TGCAGCGTCCGCGGGGAGAGCTCCTACAATGAGCAGTTCTTC. Encoded protein: CSVRGESSYNEQFF.

This clone was observed a few times. The rearrangement links TRBV7-9 to TRBJ1-6, with D uncertain. Trimming removed 4 bases at V and 6 bases at J, with 10 bases between. Germline CDR1 reads SEHNR; CDR2 reads FQNEAQ (reference sequence). This CDR3 is 14 amino acids long. CDR3 DNA: TGTGCCAGCAGCTCTGAAGGAGGTAATTCACCCCTCCACTTT. Encoded protein: CASSSEGGNSPLHF.

J is TRBJ2-3 and V is TRBV6-2 or TRBV6-3; TRBD2 aligns across 12 bases. Germline V gene data show CDR1 as MNHEY and CDR2 as SVGEGT. The J segment lost 2 bases and the V segment lost 6 bases, leaving 6 bases of the junction unmatched. CDR3 size: 16 residues. The CDR3 DNA sequence: TGTGCCAGCAGCAAACTAGCGGGAGGCACCACAGATACGCAGTATTTT. Amino acids: CASSKLAGGTTDTQYF.

The chain carries TRBV28 and TRBJ2-1, with D unresolved. From germline, CDR1 is MDHEN and CDR2 SYDVKM. The CDR3 totals 14 residues. V was trimmed by 2 bases and J by 6 bases, leaving 11 bases between them. The CDR3 nucleotides are TGTGCCAGCAGTTTAGGAGCCGAGCTCAATGAGCAGTTCTTC. Amino acids: CASSLGAELNEQFF.

The rearrangement joins TRBV6-6 to TRBJ1-5; perhaps TRBD1 as D (5 bases). There are 14 residues in the CDR3. The V and J ends lost 5 bases and 4 bases respectively, with 12 bases between them. CDR1 is MNHNY, CDR2 SVGAGI, per germline (reference sequence). The chain's CDR3 is CASSPARDNQPQHF. CDR3 DNA sequence: TGTGCCAGCAGTCCCGCCAGGGATAATCAGCCCCAGCATTTT.

The table lists this clone with a count of one. J is TRBJ2-1 and V is TRBV18; 10 bases match TRBD1. Unmatched junction bases numbered 8, after V lost 8 bases and J lost 4 bases. In germline, CDR1 is KGHSH, CDR2 LQKENI. The CDR3 loop spans 15 amino acids. CDR3 amino acids: CASGWGQGSYNEQFF. The CDR3, as DNA: TGTGCCAGCGGATGGGGACAGGGGTCGTACAATGAGCAGTTCTTC.

This clone appeared once. The chain uses TRBV16 and TRBJ2-1; 8 bases fit TRBD2. CDR3 length equals 16 residues. V shed 0 bases and J 8 bases; nucleotides not matched to a gene: 9. Germline loops: CDR1 KGHSY, CDR2 FQNENV. The CDR3 DNA follows: TGTGCCAGCAGCCAATCGCGTCTAGCGGGCCCCGATGAGCAGTTCTTC. The encoded protein is CASSQSRLAGPDEQFF. Based on the CDR3 plus reference TRBV16 and TRBJ2-1, the full variable domain is GEEVAQTPKHLVRGEGQKAKLYCAPIKGHSYVFWYQQVLKNEFKFLISFQNENVFDETGMPKERFSAKCLPNSPCSLEIQATKLEDSAVYFCASSQSRLAGPDEQFFGPGTRLTVL.

The chain has TRBV7-2 and TRBJ1-2; D not certain. The CDR3 loop spans 13 amino acids. Trimming removed 1 base from V and 6 bases from J, with 9 bases in between. Germline-derived CDR1 and CDR2 are SGHTA and FQGNSA. The CDR3 nucleotides are TGTGCCAGCAGCTTAGGTCCGGCGGATGGCTACACCTTC. This codes for CASSLGPADGYTF.

The V call is TRBV19, the J call TRBJ2-2, with a tentative D call TRBD1 (6 bases). Trimming removed 2 bases at V and 6 bases at J, with 13 bases between. The germline V gene encodes CDR1 LNHDA and CDR2 SQIVND (reference sequence). This CDR3 has 15 residues. CDR3 DNA: TGTGCCAGTAGTATACGGATACAGGGCGCCGGGGAGCTGTTTTTT. Protein sequence: CASSIRIQGAGELFF.

This CDR3 is CASSVALSSYEQYF. CDR3 bases: TGTGCCAGCAGCGTAGCTCTCTCCTCCTACGAGCAGTACTTC. This chain joins TRBV9 and TRBJ2-7, with unresolved D. V lost 0 bases, J lost 0 bases, and 7 bases lay in between. The CDR3 extends over 14 amino acids. Looked up from germline, CDR1 is SGDLS and CDR2 is YYNGEE.

The table lists this clone with a count of one. The CDR3 sequence is CASSLVSAANTEAFF. DNA for the CDR3: TGTGCCAGCAGCTTAGTATCAGCGGCGAACACTGAAGCTTTCTTT. This rearrangement joins TRBV7-9 to TRBJ1-1, with unresolved D. V lost 1 base and J 1 base, leaving 10 bases between the germline ends. Germline V gives CDR1 SEHNR, CDR2 FQNEAQ (reference sequence). The CDR3 is 15 amino acids.

This sequence joins TRBV24-1 and TRBJ2-1, with 8 bases matching TRBD1. Looked up from germline, CDR1 is KGHDR and CDR2 is SFDVKD. The CDR3 length is 16 residues. Trimming took 7 bases from V and 6 from J; bases not matched to a gene: 13. CDR3 nucleotides: TGTGCCACCAGCGCGAATCGACAGGGGAGAGGCAATGAGCAGTTCTTC. Translated: CATSANRQGRGNEQFF.

This rearrangement joins TRBV28 to TRBJ1-4; perhaps TRBD1 as D (6 bases). This CDR3 is built from 15 residues. Germline V gives CDR1 MDHEN, CDR2 SYDVKM. The V and J ends lost 7 bases and 1 base respectively, with 13 bases between them. CDR3 DNA: TGTGCCAGCATCCAGGGGCCAGGAACTAATGAAAAACTGTTTTTT. Amino acids: CASIQGPGTNEKLFF.